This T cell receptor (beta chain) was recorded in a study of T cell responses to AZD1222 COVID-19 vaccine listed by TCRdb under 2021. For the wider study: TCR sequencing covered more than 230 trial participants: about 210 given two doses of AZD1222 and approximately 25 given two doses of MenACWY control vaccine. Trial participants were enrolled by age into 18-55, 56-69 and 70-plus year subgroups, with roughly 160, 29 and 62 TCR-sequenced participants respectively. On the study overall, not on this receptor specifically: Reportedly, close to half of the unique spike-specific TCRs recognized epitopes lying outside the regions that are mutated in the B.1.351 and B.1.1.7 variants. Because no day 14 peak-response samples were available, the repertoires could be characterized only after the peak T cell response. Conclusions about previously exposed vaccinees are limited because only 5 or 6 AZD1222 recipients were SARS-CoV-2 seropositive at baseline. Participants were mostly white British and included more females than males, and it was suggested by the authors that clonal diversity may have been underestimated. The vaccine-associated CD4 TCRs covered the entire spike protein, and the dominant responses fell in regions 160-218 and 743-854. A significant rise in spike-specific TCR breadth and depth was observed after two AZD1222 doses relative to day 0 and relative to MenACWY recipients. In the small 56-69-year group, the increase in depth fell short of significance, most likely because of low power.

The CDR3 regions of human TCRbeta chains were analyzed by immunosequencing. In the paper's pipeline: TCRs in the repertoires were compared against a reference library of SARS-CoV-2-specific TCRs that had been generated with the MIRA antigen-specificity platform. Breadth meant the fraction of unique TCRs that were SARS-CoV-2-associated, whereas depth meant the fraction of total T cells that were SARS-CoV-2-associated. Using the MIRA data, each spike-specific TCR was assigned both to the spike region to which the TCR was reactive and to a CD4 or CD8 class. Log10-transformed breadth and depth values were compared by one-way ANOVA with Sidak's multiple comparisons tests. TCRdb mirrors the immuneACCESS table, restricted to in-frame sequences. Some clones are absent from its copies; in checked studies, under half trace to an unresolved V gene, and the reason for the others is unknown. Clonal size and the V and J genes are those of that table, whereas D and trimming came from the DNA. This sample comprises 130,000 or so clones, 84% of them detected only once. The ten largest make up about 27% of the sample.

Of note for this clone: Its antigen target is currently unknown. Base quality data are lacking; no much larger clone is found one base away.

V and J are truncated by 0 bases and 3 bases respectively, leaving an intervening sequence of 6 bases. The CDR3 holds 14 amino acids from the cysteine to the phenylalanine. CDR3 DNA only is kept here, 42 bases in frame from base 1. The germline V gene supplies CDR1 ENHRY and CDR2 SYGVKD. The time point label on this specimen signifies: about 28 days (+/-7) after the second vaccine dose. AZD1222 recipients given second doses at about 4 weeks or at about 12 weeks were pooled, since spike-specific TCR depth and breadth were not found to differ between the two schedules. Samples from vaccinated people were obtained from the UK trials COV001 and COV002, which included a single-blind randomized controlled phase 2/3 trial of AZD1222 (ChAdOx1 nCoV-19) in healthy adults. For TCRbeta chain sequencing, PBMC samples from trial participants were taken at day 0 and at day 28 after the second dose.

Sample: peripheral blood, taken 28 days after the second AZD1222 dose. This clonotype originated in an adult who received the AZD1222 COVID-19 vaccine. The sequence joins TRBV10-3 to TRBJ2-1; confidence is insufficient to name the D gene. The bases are TGTGCCATCAGTGAGTCACCCAGCTACAATGAGCAGTTCTTC. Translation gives CAISESPSYNEQFF.